This T cell receptor (beta chain) appears in the sequencing data of a study of OX40 agonist ivuxolimab in advanced cancers. Looking at the study overall: A male proportion of 70% to 90% was recorded, with mean age about 60 years and range 23 to 79.

TCRdb's copy holds only in-frame clones and misses some; the assay was immunoSEQ multiplex PCR. The sample includes over 65,000 clones, roughly 90% seen only once; the top ten take approximately 0.5%. Trimming removed 7 bases from V and 4 bases from J, with 16 bases in between. This CDR3 comprises 15 residues. Germline V gene sequence: CDR1 MNHEY, CDR2 SVGAGI. The sequencing here drew on CD4+ or CD8+ T cells sorted from blood, taken in a trial of the OX40 agonist ivuxolimab. The J gene is TRBJ1-4, the V gene TRBV6-5, with D perhaps matching TRBD1 (6 bases). This receptor was obtained from an adult with an advanced solid tumor such as melanoma, head and neck, liver or kidney cancer. CDR3 region: CASTRAQGGNEKLFF. DNA for the CDR3: TGTGCCAGCACCCGCGCGCAAGGGGGTAATGAAAAACTGTTTTTT.